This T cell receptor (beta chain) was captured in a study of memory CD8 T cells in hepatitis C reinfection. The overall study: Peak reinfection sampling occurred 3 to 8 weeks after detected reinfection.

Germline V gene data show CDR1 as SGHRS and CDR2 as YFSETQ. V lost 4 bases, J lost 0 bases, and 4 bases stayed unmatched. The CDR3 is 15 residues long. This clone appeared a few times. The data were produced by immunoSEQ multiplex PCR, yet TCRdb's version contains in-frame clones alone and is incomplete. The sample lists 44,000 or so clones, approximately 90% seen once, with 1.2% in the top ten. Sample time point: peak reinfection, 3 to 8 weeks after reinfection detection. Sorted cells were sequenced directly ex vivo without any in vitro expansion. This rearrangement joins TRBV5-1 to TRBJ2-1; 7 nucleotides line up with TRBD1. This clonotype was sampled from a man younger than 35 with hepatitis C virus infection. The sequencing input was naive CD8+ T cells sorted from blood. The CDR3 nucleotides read TGCGCCAGCAGCGGGACAGAGACCTCCTACAATGAGCAGTTCTTC. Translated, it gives CASSGTETSYNEQFF.